This TCR beta chain appears in the sequencing data of a study of PD-L1 blockade in urothelial cancer. Germline V lookup: CDR1 SNHLY, CDR2 FYNNEI. The V and J ends lost 5 bases and 0 bases respectively, with 12 bases between them. This CDR3 is 15 amino acids long. Time point defined: pretreatment peripheral blood. Each PCR had synthetic TCR analog templates added to it as a spike-in. Clones were sequenced by immunoSEQ multiplex PCR, and TCRdb holds only the in-frame ones, with some missing. The sample contains 85,000 to 95,000 clones, around 92% of which appear only once. This receptor was obtained from a woman older than 75 with urothelial cancer. The sequences come from PBMCs, collected around atezolizumab (anti-PD-L1) treatment. V is TRBV2 and J is TRBJ2-3; possibly TRBD2 for D (6 bases). CDR3: CASSPHGGSTDTQYF. The CDR3 coding sequence is TGTGCCAGCAGTCCTCACGGGGGTAGCACAGATACGCAGTATTTT.